This TCR beta chain derives from a study of identical twins. Broader study findings: Out-of-frame alpha sequences shared by twins were enriched for low generation probability.

As for this clonotype: Its target is unknown.

This CDR3 is built from 16 residues. CDR1 and CDR2 from the germline V gene are SNHLY and FYNNEI. The ends lost 3 bases at V and 0 bases at J; junction bases unmatched: 4. TCRdb redid the calling of the 5' RACE reads with MiXCR, one entry per CDR3 protein. This sample has 510,000 or so distinct CDR3 sequences, with roughly 15% found just once. This same sample was also part of a study on yellow fever vaccine responses in identical twins.

The TCR was taken from a woman aged 18 to 35 in good health. Input material: CD4+ T cells sorted from blood. The chain couples TRBV2 to TRBJ2-4; 8 bases line up with TRBD1. The CDR3 coding sequence is TGTGCCAGCAGTGACCGACAGGGGATAGCCAAAAACATTCAGTACTTC. Translated, it gives CASSDRQGIAKNIQYF. Filled out from reference TRBV2 and TRBJ2-4, the complete variable domain reads EPEVTQTPSHQVTQMGQEVILRCVPISNHLYFYWYRQILGQKVEFLVSFYNNEISEKSEIFDDQFSVERPDGSNFTLKIRSTKLEDSAMYFCASSDRQGIAKNIQYFGAGTRLSVL.